The 21 T cell receptor beta chains given below trace back to one sample, sequenced in a study of metastatic and nonmetastatic thyroid tumors. TCRdb recomputed clones from the PCR reads via MiXCR. The data hold around 28,000 clones, with just under 30% observed a single time. Ahead of thyroid surgery, no patient had received treatment of any kind. The sample was blood. The receptors here all came from a female donor with papillary thyroid cancer or a benign thyroid nodule (not recorded which). Some clones in this sample may be carry-over from other donors' samples.

The chain links TRBV6-4 to TRBJ2-2; D is perhaps TRBD2 (6 bases). This CDR3 is 15 amino acids long. V lost 0 bases and J lost 6, with 11 bases in between. Germline lookup yields CDR1 MRHNA and CDR2 SNTAGT. The CDR3 DNA reads as TGTGCCAGCAGTGACTCGATACGGGGGTCCGGGGAGCTGTTTTTT. This translates into CASSDSIRGSGELFF.

V is TRBV5-6 and J is TRBJ1-4; no reliable D call. Trimming removed 3 bases from V and 4 bases from J, with 16 bases in between. The germline V gene encodes CDR1 SGHDT and CDR2 YYEEEE. The CDR3 sequence is 16 residues long. The CDR3 spells CASSSYLGSFNEKLFF. For the CDR3, the DNA is TGTGCCAGCAGCTCATACCTCGGATCGTTTAATGAAAAACTGTTTTTT.

The CDR3 DNA reads as TGTGCCAGCAACCCACAGGGGGGAGGCTCTGGCGATGAGCAGTTCTTC. It is translated as CASNPQGGGSGDEQFF. This chain joins TRBV6-4 and TRBJ2-1, with 8 bases that match TRBD1. The J segment lost 8 bases and the V segment lost 7 bases, leaving 16 bases of the junction unmatched. The CDR3 is 16 amino acids. Germline V gene data show CDR1 as MRHNA and CDR2 as SNTAGT.

The J gene is TRBJ2-3, the V gene TRBV15, with 14 bases lining up with TRBD2. V was pared by 0 bases and J by 8 bases, with 1 base of the junction left unmatched. The CDR3 runs 15 residues. CDR1 is LNHNV and CDR2 is YYDKDF in the germline V gene (reference sequence). The CDR3 spells CATSREGTSGGTQYF. The CDR3 coding sequence is TGTGCCACCAGCAGAGAAGGGACTAGCGGGGGTACGCAGTATTTT.

The J gene is TRBJ1-1, the V gene TRBV20-1; tentatively, D is TRBD1 (5 bases). V lost 2 bases and J 3 bases, leaving 10 bases between the germline ends. Germline values: CDR1 DFQATT, CDR2 SNEGSKA (reference sequence). CDR3 size: 13 residues. As DNA, the CDR3 is TGCAGTGCTAGAAGGGGATTTGACACTGAAGCTTTCTTT. This gives the protein CSARRGFDTEAFF.

The table lists this clone with a few counts. Written as DNA, the CDR3 is TGTGCCAGCAGTTACTCGGGGTATGGCTACACCTTC. It is translated as CASSYSGYGYTF. This rearrangement joins TRBV6-6 to TRBJ1-2, with D unresolved. With 0 bases removed from V and 5 bases from J, the gap between germline ends came to 4 bases. The CDR3 covers 12 residues. From germline, CDR1 is MNHNY and CDR2 SVGAGI (reference sequence).

The chain uses TRBV28 and TRBJ2-3; the D is unclear. The CDR3 sequence is 13 residues long. Trimming removed 8 bases from V and 4 bases from J, with 13 bases in between. Germline CDR1 is MDHEN and CDR2 is SYDVKM. This chain's CDR3 is CASLYLSADTQYF. The CDR3 DNA follows: TGTGCCAGCCTATACCTAAGCGCAGATACGCAGTATTTT.

The V gene is TRBV15, the J gene TRBJ2-7, with D possibly being TRBD1 (6 bases). Trimming took 5 bases from V and 1 from J, leaving 18 bases between them. Germline CDR1 LNHNV, CDR2 YYDKDF (reference sequence). The CDR3 is 16 residues long. The CDR3 reads CATSDRLRGGSYEQYF. The CDR3 nucleotides read TGTGCCACCAGCGATCGACTACGAGGGGGTTCCTACGAGCAGTACTTC.

This clone was detected ten times or more. The chain has TRBV7-6 and TRBJ2-7; 11 bases map to TRBD1. CDR1 and CDR2 (germline): SGHVS, FNYEAQ. The CDR3 totals 15 residues. J lost 5 bases, V lost 5 bases, and 8 bases had no gene match. The CDR3 DNA is TGTGCCAGCAGCCTCTCTGGGACAGGGGGGAACGAGCAGTACTTC. Encoded protein: CASSLSGTGGNEQYF. Filled out from reference TRBV7-6 and TRBJ2-7, the complete variable domain reads GAGVSQSPRYKVTKRGQDVALRCDPISGHVSLYWYRQALGQGPEFLTYFNYEAQQDKSGLPNDRFSAERPEGSISTLTIQRTEQRDSAMYRCASSLSGTGGNEQYFGPGTRLTVT.

The chain is built from TRBV4-1 and TRBJ2-7; D is possibly TRBD2 (5 bases). Germline CDR1 and CDR2: MGHRA and YSYEKL. The CDR3 spans 15 residues. Trimming left V 0 bases short and J 4 bases short, with 13 bases between. The CDR3 loop reads CASSQEWERSYEQYF. CDR3 in DNA: TGCGCCAGCAGCCAAGAGTGGGAGCGTTCTTACGAGCAGTACTTC.

Ten or more counts support this clone. The gene calls are TRBV27 and TRBJ1-1, with 8 nucleotides matching TRBD1. Germline lookup yields CDR1 MNHEY and CDR2 SMNVEV (reference sequence). V shed 6 bases and J 1 base; nucleotides not matched to a gene: 4. CDR3 length: 14 amino acids. In DNA form, the CDR3 reads TGTGCCAGCAGACGCGGACAGGGGAACACTGAAGCTTTCTTT. Residues: CASRRGQGNTEAFF.

This chain links TRBV6-5 with TRBJ2-7; TRBD2 aligns across 12 bases. Germline V gives CDR1 MNHEY, CDR2 SVGAGI. The CDR3 is 15 residues long. The chain's CDR3 is CACSSHGLAGYKQYF. CDR3 in DNA: TGTGCGTGCAGTTCGCACGGACTAGCGGGATACAAGCAGTACTTC.

On this clone: The junction shows a germline mismatch at one end, possibly a read error. The chain combines TRBV2 with TRBJ1-1; D might be TRBD1 (5 bases). From germline, CDR1 is SNHLY and CDR2 FYNNEI. This CDR3 is built from 13 residues. The DNA of the CDR3 is TGTGCCAGCAGTGTTGCAATCAGACAGAAAGCCTTCTTT. It is translated as CASSVAIRQKAFF.

The chain has TRBV2 and TRBJ2-1, with no clear D. The CDR3 covers 15 residues. Deletions cut 4 bases from V and 0 bases from J, with 10 bases between. The germline gives CDR1 SNHLY, CDR2 FYNNEI. DNA of the CDR3: TGTGCCAGCAGTGTTGGGCGGAGCTCCTACAATGAGCAGTTCTTC. The encoded protein is CASSVGRSSYNEQFF.

The chain employs TRBV10-3 and TRBJ1-3; 8 bases align to TRBD1. The CDR3 has 16 residues. CDR1 is ENHRY, CDR2 SYGVKD, per germline. V lost 3 bases, J lost 8 bases, and 12 bases stayed unmatched. CDR3 sequence (DNA): TGTGCCATCAGTGACCCGAGACAGGGGATAGAAGACACCATATATTTT. Protein product: CAISDPRQGIEDTIYF.

The chain links TRBV20-1 to TRBJ2-3, with TRBD1 matching 8 bases. Per germline, CDR1 DFQATT and CDR2 SNEGSKA (reference sequence). With V trimmed by 5 bases and J by 2 bases, 12 bases remained unmatched. CDR3 length equals 16 residues. The CDR3 reads CSAEHRAGGITDTQYF. The DNA for the CDR3 is TGCAGTGCTGAACACAGGGCAGGGGGCATCACAGATACGCAGTATTTT.

This clone was seen a handful of times. The chain combines TRBV5-1 with TRBJ2-7; 11 nucleotides match TRBD2. Germline loops: CDR1 SGHRS, CDR2 YFSETQ. This CDR3 has 15 amino acids. V trimming: 2 bases; J trimming: 5 bases; junction bases outside the gene matches: 6. The CDR3 DNA reads as TGCGCCAGCAGCTTATCCGGGACTAGCGGCCACGAGCAGTACTTC. The encoded protein is CASSLSGTSGHEQYF.

This clone came up a few times. This chain uses TRBV6-1 with TRBJ1-2; D is unresolved. The V gene lost 6 bases and the J gene lost 3 bases, with 17 bases spanning the gap. The CDR3 consists of 15 residues. Germline CDR1 and CDR2: MNHNS and SASEGT. The chain's CDR3 is CASSPRSSMYYGYTF. DNA for the CDR3: TGTGCCAGCAGCCCCCGGTCCTCCATGTACTATGGCTACACCTTC.

This clone was observed a few times. The chain links TRBV24-1 to TRBJ2-3; 14 nucleotides align to TRBD2. The germline V gene encodes CDR1 KGHDR and CDR2 SFDVKD. This CDR3 contains 19 residues. Trimming at V came to 2 bases and at J to 1 base, leaving 7 bases not matched to a gene. The CDR3 protein is CATSDSLGLAGVGTDTQYF. In nucleotides, the CDR3 is TGTGCCACCAGTGATTCCCTGGGACTAGCGGGAGTCGGCACAGATACGCAGTATTTT.

CDR3 coding DNA: TGTGCCAGCAGTTTATCCGGGGCTAATTCACCCCTCCACTTT. This translates into CASSLSGANSPLHF. This rearrangement joins TRBV12-3 or TRBV12-4 to TRBJ1-6, with D possibly being TRBD1 (5 bases). Between the trimmed V and J ends, which lost 2 bases and 6 bases, there was a span of 8 bases. The CDR3 contains 14 residues.

The rearrangement joins TRBV5-1 to TRBJ2-1; 8 bases align to TRBD2. With V trimmed by 0 bases and J by 3 bases, 5 bases remained unmatched. The CDR3 extends over 16 amino acids. Germline-derived CDR1 and CDR2 are SGHRS and YFSETQ. The CDR3 sequence: CASSLVLAGDYNEQFF. CDR3 bases: TGCGCCAGCAGCTTGGTTCTAGCGGGCGACTACAATGAGCAGTTCTTC.